The present TCR beta chain was sequenced within a study of T and B cells in COVID-19 patients. Germline V gives CDR1 SGHTA, CDR2 FQGNSA. Trimming stripped 2 bases from V and 5 bases from J, with 21 bases between. The CDR3 runs 17 residues. Worth noting for this clonotype: No antigen is known for it.

Multiplex PCR with BIOMED2 TRB-A/B primer pools amplified TRB rearrangements. TCRdb re-analysed the multiplex PCR reads in MiXCR, keeping a single row per CDR3 protein. The top ten hold about 17% of the sample, which has 8,300 or so distinct CDR3 sequences, around 28% seen once. Each TRB amplification used roughly 240-550 ng of genomic DNA from blood. Study-level findings and limits: Patients with COVID-19 reportedly showed strongly skewed T cell receptor beta variable and joining gene usage.

V usage is TRBV7-2 and J usage is TRBJ1-1, with a possible D match to TRBD1 (5 bases). Material for sequencing was blood. The source is a human donor with active COVID-19. CDR3 protein: CASSLSFFRGKRTEAFF. CDR3 DNA sequence: TGTGCCAGCAGCTTAAGTTTCTTTCGGGGCAAGAGGACTGAAGCTTTCTTT.